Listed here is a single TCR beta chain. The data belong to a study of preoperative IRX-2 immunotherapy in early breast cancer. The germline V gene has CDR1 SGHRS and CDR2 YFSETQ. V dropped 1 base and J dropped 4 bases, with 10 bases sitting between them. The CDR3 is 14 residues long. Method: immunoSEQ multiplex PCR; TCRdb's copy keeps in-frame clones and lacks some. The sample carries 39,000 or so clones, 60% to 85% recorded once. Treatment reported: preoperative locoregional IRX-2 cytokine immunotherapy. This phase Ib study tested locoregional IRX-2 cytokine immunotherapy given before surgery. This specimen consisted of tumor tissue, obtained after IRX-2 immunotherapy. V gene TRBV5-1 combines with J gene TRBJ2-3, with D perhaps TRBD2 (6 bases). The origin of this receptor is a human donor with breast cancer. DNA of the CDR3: TGCGCCAGCAGCTTGTCGGGGGAACCAGATACGCAGTATTTT. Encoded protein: CASSLSGEPDTQYF.